This TCR beta chain is drawn from a study of blood T cell repertoires in COVID-19. Study details: Italy, Spain and the United States were the sources of the convalescent and acute COVID-19 samples. Sources were T cells, B-cell-depleted T cells, or PBMCs; the material itself was cDNA or gDNA.

The V end lost 4 bases, the J end lost 0 bases, and 21 bases lay between the germline ends. The CDR3 has 18 amino acids. CDR1 SGHAT and CDR2 FQNNGV come from the germline V gene. Authors' analysis steps: Nucleated cell counts were estimated from reference gene primer amplification. The protocol was immunoSEQ multiplex PCR, while the TCRdb copy is restricted to in-frame clones and leaves out a portion. V, J and clone size derive from that table, while D and trimming were established from the DNA sequence. This sample carries about 240,000 clones, about 83% of them seen once, and the ten largest clones take about 2%.

This clonotype was obtained from a man aged 25-40 years who had recovered from COVID-19. The source material was peripheral blood. The V and J genes are TRBV11-2 and TRBJ1-1; D might be TRBD1 (6 bases). For the CDR3, the DNA is TGTGCCAGCAGCTCGATCGGGTCTCAGAGGGGGATGAACACTGAAGCTTTCTTT. Encoded protein: CASSSIGSQRGMNTEAFF.